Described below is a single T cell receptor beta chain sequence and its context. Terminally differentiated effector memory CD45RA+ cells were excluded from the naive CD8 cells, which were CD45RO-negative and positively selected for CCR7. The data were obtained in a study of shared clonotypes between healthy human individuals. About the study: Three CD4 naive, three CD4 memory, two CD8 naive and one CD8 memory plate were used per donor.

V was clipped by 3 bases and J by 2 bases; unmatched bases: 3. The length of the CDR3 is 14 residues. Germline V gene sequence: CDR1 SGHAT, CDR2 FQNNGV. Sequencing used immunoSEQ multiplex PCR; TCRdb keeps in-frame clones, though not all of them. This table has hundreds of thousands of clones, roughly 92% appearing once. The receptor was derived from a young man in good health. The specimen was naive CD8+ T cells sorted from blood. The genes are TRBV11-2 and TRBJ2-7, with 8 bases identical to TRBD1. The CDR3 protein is CASSLMDRAYEQYF. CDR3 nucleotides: TGTGCCAGCAGCTTGATGGACAGGGCCTACGAGCAGTACTTC.